The T cell receptor (beta chain) under discussion was sequenced for a study of T cells in Graves' hyperthyroidism and ophthalmopathy (dated by TCRdb to the late 2010s). Notes on the research overall: Peripheral blood samples were taken at the time of initial diagnosis, prior to any treatment. A discovery cohort of about 95 patients, roughly 43 with Graves' ophthalmopathy and under 60 with stable Graves' hyperthyroidism, was used to find distinguishing TCR V-J signatures. Prospective prediction of ophthalmopathy was tested in an independent validation cohort consisting of about 20 hyperthyroidism patients and 15 or so patients who later progressed to ophthalmopathy. The approximately 98 discovery patients were randomly divided into training and test sets at a 7:3 ratio. In addition, the study compared T-cell repertoires in thyroid tissue and in blood from about six Graves' hyperthyroidism patients. Following sampling, methimazole starting at 30 mg daily was given to hyperthyroidism patients, and high-dose intravenous methylprednisolone was given to ophthalmopathy patients. TCR Vbeta CDR3 sequencing of 140 or so peripheral blood samples (over 40 ophthalmopathy, under 80 hyperthyroidism and some 17 progressor patients) is reported in the paper.

Amplification of TCR beta CDR3 regions was carried out from RNA transcripts. The first round of RT-PCR for the TCR CDR3 was performed with the HTBI primer set and the Qiagen OneStep RT-PCR kit. A second multiplex PCR round built the libraries, followed by size selection and purification. Libraries were sequenced paired-end with 100 bp reads on an Illumina HiSeq2000. The authors' analysis ran thus. SOAPnuke was used to process the raw data, removing reads that contained adapters or uncalled bases, had a mean Phred below 15, or lacked an exact match to the constant primer or identifier. COPE v1.2.5 was used to merge high-quality paired reads, and clonotypes were defined as unique nucleotide sequences. MiTCR v1.1 was used to align the clonotypes against IMGT TRBV, TRBD and TRBJ reference segments. The analysis was restricted to V-J combinations with a frequency above 0.0001, which together covered roughly 99% of the repertoires. A TCS score was defined as the ratio between F50 (clonal expansion) and ExV (chaos), using BLOSUM62-based TCRdist between CDR3 peptides within each V-J. Welch's t-statistics and random forest reduced some 510 V-J features to roughly 13, which were used in a naive Bayes classifier (R e1071). The similarity between thyroid and blood repertoires was quantified using the Morisita-Horn index. TCRdb's own reprocessing of the public reads used fastp at Q25 and MiXCR and kept productive beta chains. Merged by CDR3 protein, the rows form single entries marked with the most common genes and DNA. TCRdb, rather than the study authors, made the V and J calls. The sample table lists 600,000 to 700,000 distinct CDR3 sequences, about 14% of them with a count of one. The ten top clones hold 3.5% to 4.5% of the sample.

Ophthalmopathy patients had moderately to severely active disease, Clinical Activity Score of at least 3, NOSPECS grade of at least 4, and duration under 3 months. Any patient with an uncontrolled infection, another autoimmune disease, pregnancy or lactation was excluded. Diagnoses relied on clinical symptoms, serum thyroxine and TRAb, thyroid ultrasound and orbital computed tomography. Ficoll-Paque density gradient centrifugation was used to isolate PBMCs from 8 to 10 ml of fresh peripheral blood. Total RNA was extracted using Trizol reagent, and RNA quality was assessed on an Agilent 2100 Bioanalyzer. General findings and caveats noted by the study authors: Most expanded thyroid clonotypes (frequency above 0.001) were also detected in blood, suggesting blood repertoires may reflect thyroid immune responses. In validation, progression to ophthalmopathy was predicted by the model with 70.59% sensitivity and roughly 76% specificity, a median of roughly 6 months before onset. Ophthalmopathy was separated from stable hyperthyroidism by a 13 V-J signature model, with approximately 85% sensitivity and about 81% specificity obtained in cross-validation and 80%/75% obtained in testing. Sample size was not statistically predetermined, and blinding of investigators to group allocation was not performed.

This clonotype was seen repeatedly, ten times or more. It has no known antigen specificity. Base qualities are not at hand, and no much larger clone is one base apart. The CDR3 goes from the cysteine to the phenylalanine over 14 residues. CDR3 DNA is the only sequence kept; it has 42 bases, read in frame from the first base. From the germline V gene, CDR1 is KGHSH and CDR2 is LQKENI. Cut back by 0 bases and 8 bases, the V and J ends lie 13 bases apart. Rearrangement joined TRBV18 to TRBJ1-2; the D gene assignment is ambiguous. The sequenced material came from blood. The receptor comes from a woman in her 40s with Graves' ophthalmopathy. Here the CDR3 is given as CASSPPAIPAGYTF. The DNA sequence reads TGTGCCAGCTCACCACCTGCCATTCCGGCGGGCTACACCTTC.